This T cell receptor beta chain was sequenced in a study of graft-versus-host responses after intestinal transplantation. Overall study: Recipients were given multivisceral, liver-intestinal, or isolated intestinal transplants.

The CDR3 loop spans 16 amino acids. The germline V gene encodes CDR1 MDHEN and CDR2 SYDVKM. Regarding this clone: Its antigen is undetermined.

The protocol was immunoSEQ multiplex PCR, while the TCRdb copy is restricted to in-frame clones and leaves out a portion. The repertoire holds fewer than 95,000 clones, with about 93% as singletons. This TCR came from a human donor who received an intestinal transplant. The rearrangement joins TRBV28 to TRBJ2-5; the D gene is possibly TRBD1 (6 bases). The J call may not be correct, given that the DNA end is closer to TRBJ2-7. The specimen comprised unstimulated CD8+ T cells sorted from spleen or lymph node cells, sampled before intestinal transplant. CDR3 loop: CASSLTGQTITYEQYF. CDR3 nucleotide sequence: TGTGCCAGCAGTTTAACCGGACAGACGATCACCTACGAGCAGTACTTC.